A selection of T cell receptor beta chains follows, all from one sample in a study of graft-versus-host responses after intestinal transplantation. Here immunoSEQ multiplex PCR was the method, and the copy in TCRdb shows in-frame clones only, minus some. The sample has under 45,000 clones, more than 85% seen once; the top ten hold around 3.6%. Source: PBMCs, taken 734 days after intestinal transplantation. The receptor source for this set is a human patient who received an intestinal transplant, so some T cells may come from the graft donor. CDR3s include the opening cysteine and the closing phenylalanine or tryptophan. D genes are given only for firm matches. For some rows the clone size is stated as once, few or many, or as a class when expanded; others skip it.

abundance,d_gene,j_gene,v_gene,CDR3aa,CDR3nt
-,-,TRBJ2-5,TRBV11-2,CASSGRDTQETQYF,TGTGCCAGCAGCGGAAGGGACACCCAAGAGACCCAGTACTTC
-,TRBD1,TRBJ1-2,TRBV7-9,CASSEQGGRNYGYTF,TGTGCCAGCAGCGAACAGGGGGGGCGTAACTATGGCTACACCTTC
-,TRBD1,TRBJ1-1,TRBV28,CASSSGTATEAFF,TGTGCCAGCAGTTCCGGGACAGCTACTGAAGCTTTCTTT
-,-,TRBJ2-5,TRBV7-7,CASSSSPGAETQYF,TGTGCCAGCAGCTCATCTCCGGGGGCAGAGACCCAGTACTTC
-,TRBD2,TRBJ2-2,TRBV7-3,CASSQPTGGDTGELFF,TGTGCCAGCAGCCAGCCCACGGGGGGGGACACCGGGGAGCTGTTTTTT
-,TRBD2,TRBJ2-3,TRBV6-1,CASRGLAGTDTQYF,TGTGCCAGCAGAGGACTAGCGGGAACAGATACGCAGTATTTT
-,-,TRBJ1-2,TRBV14,CASSLRTGVDYGYTF,TGTGCCAGCAGCCTAAGGACCGGGGTGGACTATGGCTACACCTTC
-,-,TRBJ1-1,TRBV29-1,CSVVEVLGTEAFF,TGCAGCGTTGTAGAGGTTCTTGGCACTGAAGCTTTCTTT
-,TRBD1,TRBJ1-6,TRBV6-5,CASSADRVQSPLHF,TGTGCCAGCAGTGCCGACAGGGTACAATCACCCCTCCACTTT
-,TRBD1,TRBJ2-5,TRBV19,CASKDVTGGAETQYF,TGTGCCAGTAAGGATGTGACAGGGGGCGCAGAGACCCAGTACTTC
-,TRBD1,TRBJ1-6,TRBV5-4,CASSFSRGTANSPLHF,TGTGCCAGCAGCTTCAGTCGCGGGACAGCCAATTCACCCCTCCACTTT
-,-,TRBJ2-3,TRBV6-5,CASRRQASTDTQYF,TGTGCCAGCAGGAGACAGGCAAGCACAGATACGCAGTATTTT
-,-,TRBJ2-2,TRBV6-1,CASSGGYGELFF,TGTGCCAGCTCGGGGGGCTATGGGGAGCTGTTTTTT
-,-,TRBJ1-5,TRBV28,CASSLRTDYPNQPQHF,TGTGCCAGCAGTTTACGGACCGACTATCCCAATCAGCCCCAGCATTTT
-,-,TRBJ2-6,TRBV7-9,CASSFFLVPGGGANVLTF,TGTGCCAGCAGCTTTTTTCTTGTCCCAGGAGGAGGGGCCAACGTCCTGACTTTC
once,TRBD2,TRBJ2-3,TRBV5-1,CASSFLAGGPSTDTQYF,TGCGCCAGCAGCTTTCTAGCGGGGGGGCCAAGCACAGATACGCAGTATTTT
-,-,TRBJ1-2,TRBV7-9,CASSHGGDGYTF,TGTGCCAGCAGCCACGGGGGAGATGGCTACACCTTC
-,TRBD2,TRBJ2-5,TRBV2,CASSLRLAWAGETQYF,TGTGCCAGCAGCCTTAGACTAGCGTGGGCCGGGGAGACCCAGTACTTC
-,-,TRBJ2-7,TRBV6-1,CASGDGTPYEQYF,TGTGCCAGCGGTGACGGGACTCCCTACGAGCAGTACTTC
-,TRBD1,TRBJ2-5,TRBV6-6,CASSSGRQGVWETQYF,TGTGCCAGCAGTTCCGGTCGACAGGGCGTTTGGGAGACCCAGTACTTC
-,-,TRBJ1-5,TRBV4-2,CASSQVLLGSGQPQHF,TGTGCCAGCAGCCAGGTCCTCTTGGGGTCGGGCCAACCCCAGCATTTT
-,-,TRBJ1-1,TRBV5-1,CASSFEGGETEAFF,TGCGCCAGCAGCTTTGAGGGGGGAGAGACTGAAGCTTTCTTT
-,TRBD1,TRBJ1-1,TRBV7-9,CASSLPPGQMNTEAFF,TGTGCCAGCAGCTTACCCCCGGGACAGATGAACACTGAAGCTTTCTTT
once,-,TRBJ2-1,TRBV21-1,CASMRQGNSSKYNEQFF,TGTGCCAGCATGAGACAGGGAAACTCCTCAAAGTACAATGAGCAGTTCTTC
-,-,TRBJ1-2,TRBV9,CASSVDGTFYGYTF,TGTGCCAGCAGCGTCGACGGAACGTTCTATGGCTACACCTTC
-,TRBD1,TRBJ1-1,TRBV4-1,CASSVPGTGNTEAFF,TGCGCCAGCAGCGTACCCGGGACAGGGAACACTGAAGCTTTCTTT
-,-,TRBJ2-7,TRBV10-2,CASSDPDSYEQYF,TGCGCCAGCAGTGACCCTGACAGCTACGAGCAGTACTTC
-,-,TRBJ2-7,TRBV12-2,CASRLARQGNGVEQYF,TGTGCAAGTCGCTTAGCTCGACAGGGGAATGGCGTCGAGCAGTACTTC
-,-,TRBJ1-5,TRBV7-2,CASSLASLSNQPQHF,TGTGCCAGCAGCTTAGCTAGTTTAAGCAATCAGCCCCAGCATTTT
-,-,TRBJ2-5,TRBV5-3,CARMQRNQETQYF,TGTGCCAGAATGCAGAGAAACCAAGAGACCCAGTACTTC
-,TRBD1,TRBJ1-1,TRBV5-1,CASRDRVGTEAFF,TGCGCCAGCAGGGACAGGGTGGGAACTGAAGCTTTCTTT
once,-,TRBJ2-7,TRBV6-5,CASSYRADSYEQYF,TGTGCCAGCAGTTACCGCGCTGACTCCTACGAGCAGTACTTC
-,TRBD2,TRBJ2-7,TRBV11-2,CASSLAGGSGIEQYF,TGTGCCAGCAGCTTAGCCGGCGGGAGCGGTATCGAACAGTACTTC
-,-,TRBJ1-6,TRBV9,CASSVAARENSPLHF,TGTGCCAGCAGCGTAGCTGCCAGGGAAAATTCACCCCTCCACTTT
-,-,TRBJ2-5,TRBV6-1,CASRTGTRVVETQYF,TGTGCCAGCAGAACTGGGACACGCGTCGTAGAGACCCAGTACTTC
-,-,TRBJ2-3,TRBV4-2,CASSQVEGGTGTDTQYF,TGTGCCAGCAGCCAAGTCGAAGGGGGGACCGGCACAGATACGCAGTATTTT
-,-,TRBJ1-1,TRBV7-3,CASSLTQLTEAFF,TGTGCCAGCAGCTTAACGCAACTTACTGAAGCTTTCTTT
-,-,TRBJ1-4,TRBV6-6,CASSPNLGEKLFF,TGTGCCAGCAGTCCTAATCTGGGGGAAAAACTGTTTTTT
-,TRBD2,TRBJ2-4,TRBV7-2,CASSLARRMGLAGVSAKNIQYF,TGTGCCAGCAGCTTAGCGCGTAGAATGGGACTAGCGGGGGTATCAGCCAAAAACATTCAGTACTTC
-,-,TRBJ2-7,TRBV11-1,CASSLEAGRTYEQYF,TGTGCCAGCAGCTTAGAGGCAGGGAGGACCTACGAGCAGTACTTC
once,-,TRBJ2-7,TRBV6-1,CASSDRGTYEQYF,TGTGCCAGCAGTGACAGGGGTACCTACGAGCAGTACTTC
-,-,TRBJ2-5,TRBV5-6,CASSFGRSQETQYF,TGTGCCAGCAGTTTCGGACGGTCGCAAGAGACCCAGTACTTC
-,-,TRBJ2-5,TRBV11-2,CASSLAGGAETQYF,TGTGCCAGCAGCTTAGCTGGGGGCGCCGAGACCCAGTACTTC
-,-,TRBJ2-3,TRBV6-1,CASRGTDTQYF,TGTGCCAGCAGGGGCACAGATACGCAGTATTTT
-,-,TRBJ1-2,TRBV18,CASSPTAAYGYTF,TGTGCCAGCTCACCGACGGCGGCCTATGGCTACACCTTC
-,-,TRBJ1-3,TRBV12-5,CASGLVITEGSGNTIYF,TGTGCTAGTGGTTTGGTAATCACAGAGGGCTCTGGAAACACCATATATTTT
-,TRBD1,TRBJ2-6,TRBV5-1,CASSRTGTGGSGANVLTF,TGCGCCAGCAGCAGAACCGGGACAGGGGGATCTGGGGCCAACGTCCTGACTTTC
-,-,TRBJ1-4,TRBV6-1,CARCEKLFF,TGTGCTCGTTGTGAAAAACTGTTTTTT
-,-,TRBJ1-1,TRBV14,CASSLKWNTEAFF,TGTGCCAGCAGTTTGAAGTGGAACACTGAAGCTTTCTTT